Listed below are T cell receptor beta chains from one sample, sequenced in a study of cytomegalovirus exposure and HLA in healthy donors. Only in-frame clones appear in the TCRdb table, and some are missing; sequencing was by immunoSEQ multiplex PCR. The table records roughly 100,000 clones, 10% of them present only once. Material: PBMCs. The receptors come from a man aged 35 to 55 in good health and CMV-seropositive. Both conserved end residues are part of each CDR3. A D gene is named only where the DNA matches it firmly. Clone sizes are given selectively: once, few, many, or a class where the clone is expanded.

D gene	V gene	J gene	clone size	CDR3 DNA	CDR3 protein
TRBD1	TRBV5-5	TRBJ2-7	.	TGTGCCAGCAGCTTGGCTGGACAGGATGGCTACGAGCAGTACTTC	CASSLAGQDGYEQYF
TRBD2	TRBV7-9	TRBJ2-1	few	TGTGCCAGCAGCCCGGGGCTAGCGGAGATCAATGAGCAGTTCTTC	CASSPGLAEINEQFF
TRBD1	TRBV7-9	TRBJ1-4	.	TGTGCCAGCAGCCTCGGACAGGGAAGGGAAAAACTGTTTTTT	CASSLGQGREKLFF
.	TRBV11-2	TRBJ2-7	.	TGTGCCAGCAGCTTAGAGCGGTCCTACGAGCAGTACTTC	CASSLERSYEQYF
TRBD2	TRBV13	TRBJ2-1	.	TGTGCCAGCAGCTACGGGACTAGCGGAAGCAATGAGCAGTTCTTC	CASSYGTSGSNEQFF
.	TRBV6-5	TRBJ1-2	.	TGTGCCAGCAGTTACTTCGGCTATGGCTACACCTTC	CASSYFGYGYTF
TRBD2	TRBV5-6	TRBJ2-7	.	TGTGCCAGCAGCTTATTAGCGGGAGTTACCTACGAGCAGTACTTC	CASSLLAGVTYEQYF
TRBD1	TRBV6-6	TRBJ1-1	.	TGTGCCAGCAGCCCAGGGGGCCCGAACACTGAAGCTTTCTTT	CASSPGGPNTEAFF
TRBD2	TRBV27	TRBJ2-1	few	TGTGCCAGCAGTTTATCGACCTTAGCGGGGAGCTCCTACAATGAGCAGTTCTTC	CASSLSTLAGSSYNEQFF
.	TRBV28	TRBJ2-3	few	TGTGCCAGCATCGAACGGACAATCACAGATACGCAGTATTTT	CASIERTITDTQYF
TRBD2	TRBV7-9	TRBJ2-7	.	TGTGCCAGCAGCCCGACGGGTAGCGGGGATTCCTACGAGCAGTACTTC	CASSPTGSGDSYEQYF
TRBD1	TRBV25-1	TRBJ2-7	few	TGTGCCAGCAGTCCTACGGGACAGCCCTACGAGCAGTACTTC	CASSPTGQPYEQYF
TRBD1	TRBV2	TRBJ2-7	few	TGTGCCAGCGTCCGGGACAGGGATAACGAGCAGTACTTC	CASVRDRDNEQYF
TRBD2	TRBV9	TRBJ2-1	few	TGTGCCAGCAGCGTAGAATCTAGCGGGAGTGTGATTGAGCAGTTCTTC	CASSVESSGSVIEQFF
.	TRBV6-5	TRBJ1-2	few	TGTGCCAGCAGTGACAGGACCAACTATGGCTACACCTTC	CASSDRTNYGYTF
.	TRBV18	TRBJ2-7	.	TGTGCCAGCTCACCACCGGGAGACTACGAGCAGTACTTC	CASSPPGDYEQYF
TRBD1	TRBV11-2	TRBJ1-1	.	TGTGCCAGCAGACCCGGGACAGGGGCGAACACTGAAGCTTTCTTT	CASRPGTGANTEAFF
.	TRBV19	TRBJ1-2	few	TGTGCCAGTAATCGAATGAACACCCGCTATGGCTACACCTTC	CASNRMNTRYGYTF
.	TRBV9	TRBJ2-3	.	TGTGCCAGCAGCAAATCGGAGACTAGCACAGATACGCAGTATTTT	CASSKSETSTDTQYF
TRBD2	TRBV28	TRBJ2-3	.	TGTGCCAGCAGTCCCCCGGGACTAGCGGGAGGAGGGGGCCCAGATACGCAGTATTTT	CASSPPGLAGGGGPDTQYF
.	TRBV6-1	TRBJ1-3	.	TGTGCCAGCGGCGGCGTTAACTCTGGAAACACCATATATTTT	CASGGVNSGNTIYF
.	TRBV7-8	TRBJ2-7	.	TGTGCCAGCAGCTTAGCACCGGGCTACGAGCAGTACTTC	CASSLAPGYEQYF
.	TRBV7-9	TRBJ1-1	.	TGTGCCAGCAGCTTAGCCGGGACCCAGGGGACTGAAGCTTTCTTT	CASSLAGTQGTEAFF
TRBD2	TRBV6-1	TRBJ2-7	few	TGTGCCAGCAGTGAAAATTTGGCGGGAGGGCCTTACGAGCAGTACTTC	CASSENLAGGPYEQYF
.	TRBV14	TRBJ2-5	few	TGTGCCAGCAGCCGGAGGGTGAGGGAGACCCAGTACTTC	CASSRRVRETQYF
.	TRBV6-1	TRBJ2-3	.	TGTGCCAGCAGTGGTATTCTAGATACGCAGTATTTT	CASSGILDTQYF